One and the same sample provided the 17 T cell receptor beta chains below, sequenced in a study of HIV-infected patients and healthy controls. The repertoire came from unfractionated whole blood and reflected all unsorted peripheral T cells. Reverse transcription used 500 to 550 ng RNA and constant-region primers for alpha and beta. Each of the alpha and beta chains got its own library through chain-specific third strand synthesis with indices. One entry per CDR3 protein results from TCRdb running MiXCR on the 5' RACE reads. Here the sample spans under 20,000 distinct CDR3 sequences, over 9% being singletons. The sample consisted of blood. The receptor set was obtained from an adult in good health.

The table lists this clonotype with many counts. V gene TRBV12-3 or TRBV12-4 combines with J gene TRBJ2-2, with D hard to call. The CDR3 totals 12 residues. V shed 3 bases and J shed 6 bases, with 5 bases lying between them. CDR3 DNA: TGTGCCAGCAGTTTTTCCGCCGGGGAGCTGTTTTTT. Amino acid sequence: CASSFSAGELFF.

The chain joins TRBV3-1 to TRBJ2-3; D is unresolved. This CDR3 spans 14 amino acids. V dropped 6 bases and J dropped 0 bases, with 10 bases sitting between them. The germline V gene has CDR1 LGHDT and CDR2 YNNKEL (reference sequence). The CDR3 DNA follows: TGTGCCAGCAGATTAACCTTGAGCACAGATACGCAGTATTTT. Protein sequence: CASRLTLSTDTQYF.

In its sample, this clonotype was seen many times. This chain uses TRBV25-1 with TRBJ2-1; TRBD2 is a possible D gene (5 bases). This CDR3 region has 14 residues. CDR1 is MGHDK and CDR2 is SYGVNS in the germline V gene. Trimming shortened V by 4 bases and J by 1 base, and 8 bases separated the two germline ends. In DNA, the CDR3 is TGTGCCAGCAGTGGCCGGGGATCCTACAATGAGCAGTTCTTC. Translation: CASSGRGSYNEQFF.

This clonotype has a count of ten or more. Here the CDR3 reads CASRPALGSGRGRDTQYF. The CDR3 DNA sequence: TGTGCCAGCAGGCCGGCCTTAGGTAGCGGGAGGGGCCGGGATACGCAGTATTTT. This rearrangement joins TRBV28 to TRBJ2-3; 11 nucleotides agree with TRBD2. Germline CDR1 reads MDHEN; CDR2 reads SYDVKM. V lost 6 bases to trimming and J lost 6 bases; unmatched junction nucleotides: 17. CDR3 size: 18 residues.

The chain uses TRBV12-3 or TRBV12-4 and TRBJ2-2; D not resolved. The ends were cut back, 1 base at V and 1 base at J, with 7 bases in the middle. The CDR3 consists of 15 residues. This CDR3 reads CASSLDSLNTGELFF. The CDR3 DNA reads TGTGCCAGCAGTTTAGACAGTCTGAACACCGGGGAGCTGTTTTTT.

This chain uses TRBV7-8 with TRBJ1-5; TRBD1 might be the D (5 bases). CDR1 and CDR2 from the germline V gene are SGHVS and FQNEAQ. The V end lost 3 bases, the J end lost 7 bases, and 13 bases lay between the germline ends. The CDR3 is 14 amino acids. CDR3 DNA: TGTGCCAGCAGCTTCGGGGGTTTGGGCCAGCCCCAGCATTTT. This codes for CASSFGGLGQPQHF.

This clonotype was detected many times. The rearrangement joins TRBV20-1 to TRBJ2-3; no reliable D call. V lost 1 base and J lost 2, with 7 bases in between. This CDR3 has 13 amino acids. CDR1 and CDR2 from the germline V gene are DFQATT and SNEGSKA (reference sequence). Here the CDR3 reads CSARGSLTDTQYF. The CDR3 DNA is TGCAGTGCTAGAGGCAGTCTCACAGATACGCAGTATTTT.

This clonotype was observed many times. The chain combines TRBV6-6 with TRBJ2-1; 10 nucleotides line up with TRBD2. The junction had 13 bases not matched to a gene; V was cut back by 4 bases and J by 10 bases. Germline V gene data show CDR1 as MNHNY and CDR2 as SVGAGI (reference sequence). This CDR3 contains 16 residues. CDR3 in DNA: TGTGCCAGCAGTTCGACGGAGCGGGAGGGCCCGGAAGAGCAGTTCTTC. This encodes CASSSTEREGPEEQFF.

This clonotype appeared many times. This chain joins TRBV7-2 and TRBJ2-7; 13 bases agree with TRBD2. The CDR3 sequence is 16 residues long. Germline CDR1 is SGHTA and CDR2 is FQGNSA. V dropped 0 bases and J dropped 7; count of bases not matched to a gene: 6. CDR3 nucleotides: TGTGCCAGCAGCTTAGCGACGAGACTAGCGGGAGGTGAGCAGTACTTC. Protein: CASSLATRLAGGEQYF.

This clonotype was counted ten times or more. The rearrangement uses TRBV27 and TRBJ2-2; D not resolved. V lost 3 bases and J 8 bases, leaving 4 bases between the germline ends. Looked up from germline, CDR1 is MNHEY and CDR2 is SMNVEV (reference sequence). The CDR3 runs to 11 residues. The CDR3 region is CASSFGGELFF. CDR3 sequence (DNA): TGTGCCAGCAGTTTCGGGGGGGAGCTGTTTTTT.

This clonotype has ten or more counts. The chain employs TRBV5-1 and TRBJ2-5; tentatively, D is TRBD1 (5 bases). The CDR3 length is 17 residues. Germline CDR1 reads SGHRS; CDR2 reads YFSETQ. Trimming took off 2 bases at V and 4 bases at J, with 21 bases between the two ends. The CDR3 DNA sequence: TGCGCCAGCAGCTTCAGCCCAGGGCCCTTCAGGACAGAGACCCAGTACTTC. As protein: CASSFSPGPFRTETQYF.

This clonotype has ten or more counts. V gene TRBV7-3 combines with J gene TRBJ2-1, with no clear D. CDR3 length: 14 residues. CDR1 and CDR2 (germline): SGHTA, FQGTGA. The V and J ends lost 4 bases and 7 bases respectively, with 14 bases between them. In DNA, the CDR3 is TGTGCCAGCAGCTCCCGAAACGACTGGAATGAGCAGTTCTTC. It yields the protein CASSSRNDWNEQFF.

The sample holds a few counts of this clonotype. The rearrangement joins TRBV6-5 to TRBJ1-5; D possibly corresponds to TRBD1 (6 bases). The CDR3 is made up of 17 amino acids. Trimming took 0 bases from V and 3 from J, leaving 15 bases between them. The germline V gene has CDR1 MNHEY and CDR2 SVGAGI. The CDR3 DNA reads TGTGCCAGCAGTTACTCGGAACACAGGGTTGACAATCAGCCCCAGCATTTT. It translates to CASSYSEHRVDNQPQHF.

This clonotype has ten or more counts. The chain links TRBV30 to TRBJ2-5, with TRBD1 matching 8 bases. Germline values: CDR1 GTSNPN, CDR2 SVGIG (reference sequence). CDR3 length: 12 residues. The CDR3 loop is CALGGQGETQYF. The DNA of the CDR3 is TGTGCACTCGGAGGACAGGGAGAGACCCAGTACTTC.

This clonotype was seen repeatedly, ten times or more. CDR3: CASSLLTGSNQPQHF. The CDR3 DNA is TGCGCCAGCAGCCTCCTCACAGGGAGCAATCAGCCCCAGCATTTT. The chain carries TRBV4-1 and TRBJ1-5, with D maybe TRBD1 (6 bases). With 4 bases removed from V and 1 base from J, the gap between germline ends came to 11 bases. Germline V gene data show CDR1 as MGHRA and CDR2 as YSYEKL. The CDR3 consists of 15 residues.

Within the sample, this clonotype is medium-sized. The chain recombines TRBV5-1 with TRBJ2-1; 8 positions agree with TRBD1. V lost 5 bases and J lost 0; bases outside the gene matches: 4. The CDR3 is made up of 15 amino acids. Looked up from germline, CDR1 is SGHRS and CDR2 is YFSETQ. CDR3 sequence reads: CASRLGQGSYNEQFF. The DNA of the CDR3 is TGCGCCAGCAGGCTAGGACAGGGCTCCTACAATGAGCAGTTCTTC.

This clonotype has only a few counts. V usage is TRBV27 and J usage is TRBJ2-3; TRBD2 is a possible D gene (5 bases). Germline CDR1 is MNHEY and CDR2 is SMNVEV (reference sequence). The V gene lost 4 bases and the J gene lost 3 bases, with 14 bases spanning the gap. CDR3 size: 15 residues. CDR3: CASSYQGPGTDTQYF. The DNA of the CDR3 is TGTGCCAGCAGTTACCAAGGCCCGGGAACAGATACGCAGTATTTT.